This T cell receptor beta chain came from a study of cytomegalovirus exposure and HLA in healthy donors. Study outcomes and limitations: The listing of 150 to 200 TCR beta chains classed them as cytomegalovirus-associated. Confirmation in vitro established that a few CMV-associated chains were specific for CMV antigens. Most sequenced TCRs were rare (though some public TCRs occurred in many donors). The tendency of first-cohort TCR clusters to co-occur in the roughly 130 validation repertoires emerged from a later analysis.

This clone has just a few counts. What it binds is unknown. Method: immunoSEQ multiplex PCR; TCRdb's copy keeps in-frame clones and lacks some. This table holds about 160,000 clones, about nine tenths found once. The receptor was isolated from a woman aged 25 to 45 in good health and CMV-seronegative. Sequenced sample: PBMCs.

The CDR3 DNA reads as TGTGCCAGCGGGGACGGCTCCTACGAGCAGTACTTC. This encodes CASGDGSYEQYF. The J gene is TRBJ2-7, the V gene TRBV6-6; D possibly uses TRBD1 or TRBD2 (5 bases each). CDR1 and CDR2 from the germline V gene are MNHNY and SVGAGI (reference sequence). This CDR3 contains 12 residues. Trimming took off 8 bases at V and 0 bases at J, with 8 bases between the two ends.